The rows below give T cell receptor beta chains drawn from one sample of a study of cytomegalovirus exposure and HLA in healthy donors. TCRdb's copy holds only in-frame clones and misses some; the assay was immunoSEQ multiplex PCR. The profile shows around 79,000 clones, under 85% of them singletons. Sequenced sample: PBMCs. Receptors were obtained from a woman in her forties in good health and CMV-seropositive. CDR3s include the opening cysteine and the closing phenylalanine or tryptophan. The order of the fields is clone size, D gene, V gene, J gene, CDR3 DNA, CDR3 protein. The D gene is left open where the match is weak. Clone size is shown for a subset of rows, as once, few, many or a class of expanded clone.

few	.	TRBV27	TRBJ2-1	TGTGCCAGCAGTCCTGGGACATACAATGAGCAGTTCTTC	CASSPGTYNEQFF
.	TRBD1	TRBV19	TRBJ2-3	TGTGCCAGTAGTATAACCACAGGGGGAGATACGCAGTATTTT	CASSITTGGDTQYF
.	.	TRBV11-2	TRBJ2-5	TGTGCCAGCAGCCAACGCCAGGCTGGAGAGACCCAGTACTTC	CASSQRQAGETQYF
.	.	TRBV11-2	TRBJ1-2	TGTGCCAGCAGCTTAGTGTCGAACTGGTCCTATGGCTACACCTTC	CASSLVSNWSYGYTF
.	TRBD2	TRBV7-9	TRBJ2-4	TGTGCCAGCAGTCCGCGGGGGGGACTAGCCAAAAACATTCAGTACTTC	CASSPRGGLAKNIQYF
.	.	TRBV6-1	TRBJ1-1	TGTGCCATCGAGGCCCGGGTGAACACTGAAGCTTTCTTT	CAIEARVNTEAFF
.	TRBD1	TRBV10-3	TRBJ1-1	TGTGCCATCAGAAGGGCAGGGGGAAGCGGGAACACTGAAGCTTTCTTT	CAIRRAGGSGNTEAFF
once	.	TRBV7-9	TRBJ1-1	TGTGCCAGCACCTTCGGGGGGGTGAACACTGAAGCTTTCTTT	CASTFGGVNTEAFF
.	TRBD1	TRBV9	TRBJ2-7	TGTGCCAGCAGCGTAGGTCCAGGGGGCTCCTACGAGCAGTACTTC	CASSVGPGGSYEQYF
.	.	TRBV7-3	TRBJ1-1	TGTGCCAGCAGCTTCGGGGGGAACACTGAAGCTTTCTTT	CASSFGGNTEAFF
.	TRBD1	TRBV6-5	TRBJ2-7	TGTGCCAGCAGGGGGGACAGAAAATCCTACGAGCAGTACTTC	CASRGDRKSYEQYF
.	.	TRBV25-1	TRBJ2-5	TGTGCCAGCAGTGGGGGATGGACAGACCAAGAGACCCAGTACTTC	CASSGGWTDQETQYF
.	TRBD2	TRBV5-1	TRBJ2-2	TGCGCCAGCAGATATGCGGGGGGTACGAACACCGGGGAGCTGTTTTTT	CASRYAGGTNTGELFF
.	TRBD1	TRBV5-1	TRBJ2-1	TGCGCCAGCAGCTTCGGACAGGGGAACTACAATGAGCAGTTCTTC	CASSFGQGNYNEQFF
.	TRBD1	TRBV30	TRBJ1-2	TGTGCCTGTATACGACAGGGTGGCTATGGCTACACCTTC	CACIRQGGYGYTF
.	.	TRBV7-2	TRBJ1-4	TGTGCCAGCAGCTTAGTACCAGGGTCCTCTAATGAAAAACTGTTTTTT	CASSLVPGSSNEKLFF
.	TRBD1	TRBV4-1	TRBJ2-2	TGCGCCAGCAGCCCCTCGACAGGGGCGAACACCGGGGAGCTGTTTTTT	CASSPSTGANTGELFF
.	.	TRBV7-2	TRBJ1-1	TGTGCCAGCAGCGAGACTCATATGAACACTGAAGCTTTCTTT	CASSETHMNTEAFF
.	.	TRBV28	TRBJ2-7	TGTGCCAGCAGTTTCGCGGGAAACTACGAGCAGTACTTC	CASSFAGNYEQYF
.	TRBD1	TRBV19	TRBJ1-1	TGTGCCAGTATCCCGGGACAGGCGAACACTGAAGCTTTCTTT	CASIPGQANTEAFF
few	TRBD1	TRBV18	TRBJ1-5	TGTGCCAGCTCACCGACAGGGGCGGGCAATCAGCCCCAGCATTTT	CASSPTGAGNQPQHF
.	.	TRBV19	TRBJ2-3	TGTGCCAGTAGTGCCCAGCCAGGGTTGGCGCAGTATTTT	CASSAQPGLAQYF
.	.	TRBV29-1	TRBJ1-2	TGCAGCGTTCTCCAGGGCCCACTGAACAACTACTTC	CSVLQGPLNNYF
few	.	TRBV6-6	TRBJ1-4	TGTGCCAGCAGTTATGGGAGACTGTTTTTT	CASSYGRLFF
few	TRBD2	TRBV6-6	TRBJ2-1	TGTGCCAGCAGTTACTCGACTAGCGGCTACAATGAGCAGTTCTTC	CASSYSTSGYNEQFF
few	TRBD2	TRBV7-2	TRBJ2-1	TGTGCCAGCAGCTTAGGGCCTAGCGGGGGGGCCAATGAGCAGTTCTTC	CASSLGPSGGANEQFF
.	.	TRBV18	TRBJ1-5	TGTGCCAGCGCGCCCGAGGTGAGCAATCAGCCCCAGCATTTT	CASAPEVSNQPQHF
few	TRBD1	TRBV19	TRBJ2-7	TGTGCCAGTAAACCCTCACCCGGGACAGCAAAATCGGCAACGGGGGAGCAGTACTTC	CASKPSPGTAKSATGEQYF
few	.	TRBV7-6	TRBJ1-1	TGTGCCAGCAGCTTCGGGGAGAACACTGAAGCTTTCTTT	CASSFGENTEAFF